This T cell receptor beta chain is drawn from a study of cytomegalovirus exposure and HLA in healthy donors. Study observations and caveats: Later genetic work tied a missense DCLRE1C variant to beta-chain V and J trimming. Clonal expansion was found to be greater in HLA-associated TCR beta chains than in equally common others in a later analysis. Per a prior analysis, the majority of TCR beta V segments were productive roughly 87% or roughly 30% of the time.

With 60 Vbeta and 13 Jbeta primers, the PCR was carried out. Repertoires were generated with immunoSEQ multiplex PCR, while TCRdb's copy carries only in-frame clones and drops some. The table lists fewer than 200,000 clones, approximately 73% of them singletons. Germline V gene data show CDR1 as LNHDA and CDR2 as SQIVND (reference sequence). Losses at the gene ends were 6 bases for V and 1 base for J; bases not matched to a gene: 4. The CDR3 consists of 14 residues. Donors were nominally healthy when sampled, though unrecorded immune exposures were likely. Worth noting for this clone: The target antigen is unknown.

Material for sequencing was PBMCs. The V gene is TRBV19, the J gene TRBJ1-1, with 8 nucleotides matching TRBD1. This TCR came from a man between 50 and 59 years old in good health and CMV-seronegative. The CDR3 sequence: CASSDRGANTEAFF. Here the CDR3 DNA reads TGTGCCAGTAGCGACAGGGGTGCGAACACTGAAGCTTTCTTT.